Included here is one T cell receptor (beta chain) sequence, with context. The antigen is undetermined. Described time point: blood 2 weeks post-SBRT. As for treatment: 15 Gy SBRT to primary tumor, nephrectomy 4 weeks later. This sample is drawn from a study of radiation and T cells in renal cell carcinoma. Notes on the study in general: Pretreatment tumor biopsies were lacking, so baseline clonotypes are unknown.

This CDR3 has 14 amino acids. Germline CDR1 reads MNHEY; CDR2 reads SMNVEV (reference sequence). Trimming stripped 3 bases from V and 1 base from J, with 10 bases between. Produced via immunoSEQ multiplex PCR; TCRdb's table is partial and in-frame only. The repertoire holds roughly 49,000 clones, with about 80% as singletons. V usage is TRBV27 and J usage is TRBJ2-7, with unresolved D. This TCR was sampled from a woman in her 70s with renal cell carcinoma. This specimen was blood, taken from a patient whose treatment included radiotherapy and nephrectomy. CDR3 sequence: CASSFIAGSYEQYF. DNA for the CDR3: TGTGCCAGCAGTTTTATCGCTGGATCCTACGAGCAGTACTTC.